Listed here are 26 T cell receptor beta chains from one sample, sequenced in a study of blood T cell repertoires in COVID-19. Clones were sequenced by immunoSEQ multiplex PCR, and TCRdb holds only the in-frame ones, with some missing. The repertoire holds fewer than 150,000 clones, roughly 80% seen once, with around 17% in the top ten. Sequenced: peripheral blood. The receptors were sampled from a woman between 45 and 60 years old with acute or convalescent COVID-19.

The gene calls are TRBV7-2 and TRBJ1-2, with 7 bases lining up with TRBD1. V trimming: 5 bases; J trimming: 4 bases; junction bases outside the gene matches: 4. The CDR3 consists of 13 residues. Germline CDR1 and CDR2: SGHTA and FQGNSA. The CDR3 nucleotides are TGTGCCAGCAGCACGGGACAGAGCTATGGCTACACCTTC. Residues: CASSTGQSYGYTF.

This chain links TRBV30 with TRBJ1-4; perhaps TRBD1 as D (6 bases). The CDR3 extends over 15 amino acids. The germline V gene has CDR1 GTSNPN and CDR2 SVGIG (reference sequence). V was trimmed by 4 bases and J by 0 bases, leaving 12 bases between them. CDR3 protein: CAWTRGGATNEKLFF. DNA of the CDR3: TGTGCCTGGACGAGGGGGGGTGCAACTAATGAAAAACTGTTTTTT.

This rearrangement joins TRBV5-1 to TRBJ2-2, with 10 nucleotides matching TRBD1. The CDR3 covers 15 residues. Germline-derived CDR1 and CDR2 are SGHRS and YFSETQ. The ends lost 7 bases at V and 5 bases at J; junction bases unmatched: 8. The CDR3 nucleotides read TGCGCCAGCCGGGAGACAGGGGGCTTTACCGGGGAGCTGTTTTTT. Translated: CASRETGGFTGELFF.

The CDR3 sequence: CASSQGGGGPLTDTQYF. The CDR3, as DNA: TGTGCCAGCAGCCAAGGGGGCGGGGGCCCCCTCACAGATACGCAGTATTTT. V and J are TRBV4-2 and TRBJ2-3, with a tentative D call TRBD2 (7 bases). The V gene's germline CDR1 is LGHNA and CDR2 YNFKEQ. V was pared by 1 base and J by 2 bases, with 16 bases between. The CDR3 consists of 17 residues.

This clone has only a few counts. The J gene is TRBJ2-1, the V gene TRBV5-5; 11 nucleotides match TRBD1. The CDR3 spans 17 residues. Germline V gives CDR1 SGHKS, CDR2 YYEKEE (reference sequence). With V trimmed by 0 bases and J by 8 bases, 10 bases remained unmatched. The CDR3 loop reads CASSLAVSGTGGHEQFF. Here the CDR3 DNA reads TGTGCCAGCAGCTTGGCGGTCTCGGGGACAGGGGGGCATGAGCAGTTCTTC.

CDR3 sequence (DNA): TGTGCCAGTATCAGCTCCTATAATTCACCCCTCCACTTT. Encoded protein: CASISSYNSPLHF. This chain connects TRBV28 to TRBJ1-6; D uncertain. The CDR3 length is 13 residues. The germline CDR1 and CDR2 sequences are MDHEN and SYDVKM. The V end lost 9 bases, the J end lost 0 bases, and 6 bases lay between the germline ends.

The chain carries TRBV11-2 and TRBJ2-2; 11 nucleotides match TRBD1. J lost 0 bases, V lost 4 bases, and 1 base had no gene match. The germline gives CDR1 SGHAT, CDR2 FQNNGV. The CDR3 totals 16 residues. The CDR3 DNA reads TGTGCCAGCAGCTGGGGACAGGGGGCGAACACCGGGGAGCTGTTTTTT. This codes for CASSWGQGANTGELFF.

This clone occurred many times. The chain has TRBV6-2 or TRBV6-3 and TRBJ2-2; D is possibly TRBD2 (6 bases). V lost 5 bases and J lost 5, with 15 bases in between. Germline V gene sequence: CDR1 MNHEY, CDR2 SVGEGT. The CDR3 is 15 amino acids. The CDR3 loop is CASSLTATRTGELFF. CDR3 coding DNA: TGTGCCAGCAGTCTCACGGCGACTAGGACCGGGGAGCTGTTTTTT.

The CDR3 sequence: CASSFRQEDTIYF. The CDR3 DNA follows: TGTGCCAGCAGCTTTCGACAGGAGGACACCATATATTTT. The chain has TRBV7-3 and TRBJ1-3; TRBD1 might be the D (6 bases). V was trimmed by 3 bases and J by 8 bases, leaving 11 bases between them. This CDR3 spans 13 amino acids. Looked up from germline, CDR1 is SGHTA and CDR2 is FQGTGA.

This rearrangement joins TRBV30 to TRBJ1-2, with a tentative D call TRBD1 (5 bases). Between the trimmed V and J ends, which lost 3 bases and 2 bases, there was a span of 13 bases. Germline CDR1 reads GTSNPN; CDR2 reads SVGIG (reference sequence). The CDR3 contains 14 residues. CDR3 DNA sequence: TGTGCCTGGAGCCAGGGCCTCGGGAACTATGGCTACACCTTC. Amino acids: CAWSQGLGNYGYTF. The full variable domain, its missing parts supplied by reference TRBV30 and TRBJ1-2, is SQTIHQWPATLVQPVGSPLSLECTVEGTSNPNLYWYRQAAGRGLQLLFYSVGIGQISSEVPQNLSASRPQDRQFILSSKKLLLSDSGFYLCAWSQGLGNYGYTFGSGTRLTVV.

This sequence joins TRBV5-1 and TRBJ2-7, with D perhaps matching TRBD2 (6 bases). Germline V lookup: CDR1 SGHRS, CDR2 YFSETQ. The length of the CDR3 is 15 residues. Deletions cut 0 bases from V and 6 bases from J, with 16 bases between. The CDR3 loop is CASSLAGPGRLEQYF. DNA of the CDR3: TGCGCCAGCAGCTTGGCTGGCCCAGGGAGGCTCGAGCAGTACTTC.

This clone was counted a single time. J is TRBJ1-1 and V is TRBV3-1 (or the pseudogene TRBV3-2); 9 bases are shared with TRBD1. The CDR3 is 15 amino acids. Germline V CDR1 and CDR2: LGHDT, YNNKEL (reference sequence). Germline trimming cut 4 bases from V and 1 base from J; bases unmatched to any gene: 4. CDR3 DNA sequence: TGTGCCAGCAGCCCCCGGGACAGGGCGAACACTGAAGCTTTCTTT. This encodes CASSPRDRANTEAFF.

The gene calls are TRBV29-1 and TRBJ2-1; TRBD1 matches 7 bases. J lost 5 bases, V lost 7 bases, and 14 bases had no gene match. CDR1 is SQVTM, CDR2 ANQGSEA, per germline. There are 15 residues in the CDR3. This chain's CDR3 is CSAELRQGTNNEQFF. The CDR3 coding sequence is TGCAGCGCCGAGCTACGACAGGGTACAAACAATGAGCAGTTCTTC.

The chain has TRBV30 and TRBJ1-2; TRBD1 matches 7 bases. V trimming: 3 bases; J trimming: 0 bases; junction bases outside the gene matches: 7. Germline V lookup: CDR1 GTSNPN, CDR2 SVGIG (reference sequence). The CDR3 has 15 residues. The CDR3 sequence: CAWSSTGEANYGYTF. The CDR3 nucleotides are TGTGCCTGGAGCTCTACAGGGGAGGCTAACTATGGCTACACCTTC.

V and J are TRBV15 and TRBJ2-2; 8 nucleotides match TRBD1. Germline CDR1 and CDR2: LNHNV and YYDKDF (reference sequence). The CDR3 covers 18 residues. The trim removed 2 bases at V and 4 bases at J, leaving 12 bases unmatched. Here the CDR3 reads CATSRPFGGTGGTGELFF. For the CDR3, the DNA is TGTGCCACCAGCAGACCTTTTGGAGGGACAGGTGGCACCGGGGAGCTGTTTTTT.

The CDR3 DNA reads as TGTGCCAGCTCAACTTCGGCCTCAGGGCAGCCCCAGCATTTT. Protein sequence: CASSTSASGQPQHF. The chain couples TRBV18 to TRBJ1-5; weak D call: TRBD1 (5 bases). Germline CDR1 is KGHSH and CDR2 is LQKENI. Trimming removed 5 bases at V and 7 bases at J, with 15 bases between. There are 14 residues in the CDR3.

The CDR3 region has the DNA TGCGCCAGTGCACCGGGGTCGGGTGGAAACACCATATATTTT. This translates into CASAPGSGGNTIYF. The chain carries TRBV5-1 and TRBJ1-3; the D is unclear. This CDR3 has 14 residues. Germline CDR1 is SGHRS and CDR2 is YFSETQ. V dropped 8 bases and J dropped 3 bases, with 15 bases sitting between them.

The rearrangement joins TRBV6-5 to TRBJ1-2; possibly TRBD1 for D (6 bases). This CDR3 comprises 15 residues. V gave up 6 bases and J gave up 4 bases, with 18 bases separating them. Germline V gene sequence: CDR1 MNHEY, CDR2 SVGAGI. DNA of the CDR3: TGTGCCAGCAGCGAGGACAGCAGACCATTCTATGGCTACACCTTC. Translated: CASSEDSRPFYGYTF.

The V gene is TRBV5-1, the J gene TRBJ1-3; TRBD1 aligns across 9 bases. Germline V gene data show CDR1 as SGHRS and CDR2 as YFSETQ. The CDR3 extends over 15 amino acids. The V and J ends lost 4 bases and 3 bases, in that order; junction bases with no gene match: 5. CDR3 in amino acids: CASSVTGGSGNTIYF. CDR3 DNA sequence: TGCGCCAGCAGCGTAACAGGGGGCAGTGGAAACACCATATATTTT.

The gene calls are TRBV6-6 and TRBJ1-5; 8 nucleotides align to TRBD1. V lost 5 bases, J lost 2 bases, and 8 bases stayed unmatched. CDR3 size: 16 residues. Looked up from germline, CDR1 is MNHNY and CDR2 is SVGAGI (reference sequence). Here the CDR3 reads CASSPRQGQGNQPQHF. In nucleotides, the CDR3 is TGTGCCAGCAGTCCCCGACAGGGGCAAGGCAATCAGCCCCAGCATTTT.

This chain links TRBV28 with TRBJ1-4; no definite D call. CDR1 and CDR2 (germline): MDHEN, SYDVKM. The CDR3 covers 14 residues. V was cut by 2 bases and J by 8 bases, with 12 bases left in between. The CDR3 DNA reads as TGTGCCAGCAGTTTAAATATTAACGGGGAAAAACTGTTTTTT. Its protein is CASSLNINGEKLFF.

The chain recombines TRBV19 with TRBJ1-5, with D hard to call. CDR3 size: 12 residues. Germline CDR1 reads LNHDA; CDR2 reads SQIVND (reference sequence). With 6 bases removed from V and 3 bases from J, the gap between germline ends came to 6 bases. The CDR3 spells CASRLNNQPQHF. The CDR3 region has the DNA TGTGCCAGTAGGTTAAACAATCAGCCCCAGCATTTT.

The chain joins TRBV6-5 to TRBJ2-7; the D is unclear. V was trimmed by 5 bases and J by 3 bases, leaving 11 bases between them. Per the germline V gene, CDR1 is MNHEY and CDR2 is SVGAGI. The CDR3 has 13 residues. Here the CDR3 DNA reads TGTGCCAGCAGTCGGTCCGCAAGCTACGAGCAGTACTTC. Amino acids: CASSRSASYEQYF.

This chain's CDR3 is CASSIEVRGSVRGYTF. The CDR3, as DNA: TGTGCCAGTAGTATTGAGGTCAGGGGAAGTGTGCGTGGCTACACCTTC. The rearrangement links TRBV19 to TRBJ1-2, with a tentative D call TRBD1 (6 bases). Per the germline V gene, CDR1 is LNHDA and CDR2 is SQIVND (reference sequence). This CDR3 has 16 amino acids. Deletions cut 3 bases from V and 7 bases from J, with 21 bases between. Combining the CDR3 with reference TRBV19 and TRBJ1-2 gives the whole variable domain DGGITQSPKYLFRKEGQNVTLSCEQNLNHDAMYWYRQDPGQGLRLIYYSQIVNDFQKGDIAEGYSVSREKKESFPLTVTSAQKNPTAFYLCASSIEVRGSVRGYTFGSGTRLTVV.

This clone came up a few times. The chain is built from TRBV6-5 and TRBJ1-1; D might be TRBD1 (5 bases). CDR1 is MNHEY and CDR2 is SVGAGI in the germline V gene. Trimming took off 7 bases at V and 7 bases at J, with 16 bases between the two ends. The CDR3 is made up of 13 amino acids. The CDR3 is CASTPGGVDEAFF. The DNA of the CDR3 is TGTGCCAGCACCCCCGGGGGGGTGGATGAAGCTTTCTTT.

V and J are TRBV19 and TRBJ1-2; D is unclear. Germline V lookup: CDR1 LNHDA, CDR2 SQIVND (reference sequence). The CDR3 loop spans 12 amino acids. The V gene lost 5 bases and the J gene lost 3 bases, with 7 bases spanning the gap. The CDR3 here is CASSVLYYGYTF. DNA for the CDR3: TGTGCCAGTAGTGTCCTCTACTATGGCTACACCTTC.